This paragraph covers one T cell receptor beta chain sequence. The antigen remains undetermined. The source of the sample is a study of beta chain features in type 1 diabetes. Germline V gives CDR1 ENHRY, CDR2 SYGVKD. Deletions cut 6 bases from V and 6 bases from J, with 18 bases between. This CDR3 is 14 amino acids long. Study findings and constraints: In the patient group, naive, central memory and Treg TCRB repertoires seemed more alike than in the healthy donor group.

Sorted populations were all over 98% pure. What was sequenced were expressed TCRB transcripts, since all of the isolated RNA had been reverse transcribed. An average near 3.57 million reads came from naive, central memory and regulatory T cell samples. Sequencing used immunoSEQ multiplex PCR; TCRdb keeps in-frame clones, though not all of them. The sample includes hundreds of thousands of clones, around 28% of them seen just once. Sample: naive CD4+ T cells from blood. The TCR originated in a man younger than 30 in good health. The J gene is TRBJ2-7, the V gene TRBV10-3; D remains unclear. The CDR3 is CAISPGRVFGEQYF. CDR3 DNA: TGTGCCATCAGCCCCGGTAGGGTTTTTGGCGAGCAGTACTTC.